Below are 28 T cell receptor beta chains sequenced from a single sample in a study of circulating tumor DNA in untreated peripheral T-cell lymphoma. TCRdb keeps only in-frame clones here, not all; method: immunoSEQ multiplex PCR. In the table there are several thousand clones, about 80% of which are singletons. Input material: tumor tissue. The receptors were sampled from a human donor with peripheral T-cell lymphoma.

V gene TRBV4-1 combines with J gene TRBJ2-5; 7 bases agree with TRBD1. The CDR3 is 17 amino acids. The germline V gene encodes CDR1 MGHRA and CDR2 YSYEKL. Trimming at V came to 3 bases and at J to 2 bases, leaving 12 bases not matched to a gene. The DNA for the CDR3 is TGCGCCAGCAGCCAGACTGCAGCAGGGGGACCTCAAGAGACCCAGTACTTC. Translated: CASSQTAAGGPQETQYF.

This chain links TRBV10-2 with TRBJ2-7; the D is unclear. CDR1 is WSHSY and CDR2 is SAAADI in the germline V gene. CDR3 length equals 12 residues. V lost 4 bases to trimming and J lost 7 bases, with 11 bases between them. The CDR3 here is CASSVGHGEQYF. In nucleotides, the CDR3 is TGCGCCAGCAGTGTAGGGCACGGAGAGCAGTACTTC.

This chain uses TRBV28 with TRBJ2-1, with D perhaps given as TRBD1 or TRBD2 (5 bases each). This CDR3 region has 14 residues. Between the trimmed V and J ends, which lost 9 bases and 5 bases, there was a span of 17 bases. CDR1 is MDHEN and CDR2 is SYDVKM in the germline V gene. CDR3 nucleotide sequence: TGTGCCAGTGGGAAACTAGGGACGCACAATGAGCAGTTCTTC. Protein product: CASGKLGTHNEQFF.

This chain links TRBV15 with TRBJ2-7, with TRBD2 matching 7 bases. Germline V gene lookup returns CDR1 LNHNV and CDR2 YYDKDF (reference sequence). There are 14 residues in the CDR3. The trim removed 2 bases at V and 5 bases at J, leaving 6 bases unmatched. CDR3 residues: CATSRKGGQNEQYF. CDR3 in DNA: TGTGCCACCAGCAGAAAGGGAGGGCAAAACGAGCAGTACTTC.

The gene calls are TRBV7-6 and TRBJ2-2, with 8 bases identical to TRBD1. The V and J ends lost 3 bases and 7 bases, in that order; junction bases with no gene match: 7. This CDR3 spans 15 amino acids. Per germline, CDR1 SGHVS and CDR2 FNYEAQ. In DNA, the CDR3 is TGTGCCAGCAGCTTGGAACAGGGGGTTATCGGGGAGCTGTTTTTT. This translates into CASSLEQGVIGELFF.

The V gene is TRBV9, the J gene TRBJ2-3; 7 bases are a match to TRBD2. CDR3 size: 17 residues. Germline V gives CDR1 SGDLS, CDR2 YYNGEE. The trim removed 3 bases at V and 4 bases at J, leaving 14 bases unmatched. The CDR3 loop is CASSAGRTGLLSDTQYF. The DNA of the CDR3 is TGTGCCAGCAGCGCGGGAAGGACGGGACTACTTTCAGATACGCAGTATTTT.

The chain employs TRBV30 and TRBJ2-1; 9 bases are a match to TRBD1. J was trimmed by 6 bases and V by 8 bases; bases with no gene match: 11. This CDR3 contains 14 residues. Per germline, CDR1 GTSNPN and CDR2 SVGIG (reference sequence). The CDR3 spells CASSPGTGINEQFF. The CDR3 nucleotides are TGTGCCAGCAGCCCAGGGACAGGGATCAATGAGCAGTTCTTC.

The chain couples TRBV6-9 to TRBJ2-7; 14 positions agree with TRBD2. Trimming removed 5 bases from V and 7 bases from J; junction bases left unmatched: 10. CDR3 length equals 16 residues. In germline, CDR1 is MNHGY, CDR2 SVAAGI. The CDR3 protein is CASSDPTSGRAGEQYF. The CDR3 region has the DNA TGTGCCAGCAGTGATCCGACTAGCGGGAGGGCCGGGGAGCAGTACTTC.

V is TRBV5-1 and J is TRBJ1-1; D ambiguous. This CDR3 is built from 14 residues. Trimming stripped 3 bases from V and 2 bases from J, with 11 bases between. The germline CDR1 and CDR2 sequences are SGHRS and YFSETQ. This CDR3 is CASSSIDSNTEAFF. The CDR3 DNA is TGCGCCAGCAGCTCCATAGACTCTAACACTGAAGCTTTCTTT.

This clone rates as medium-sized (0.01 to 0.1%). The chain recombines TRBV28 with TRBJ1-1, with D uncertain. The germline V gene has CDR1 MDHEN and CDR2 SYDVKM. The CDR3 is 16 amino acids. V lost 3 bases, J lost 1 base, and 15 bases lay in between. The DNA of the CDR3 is TGTGCCAGCAGTTTCCCTGTCGACCGGTCGAACACTGAAGCTTTCTTT. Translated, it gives CASSFPVDRSNTEAFF.

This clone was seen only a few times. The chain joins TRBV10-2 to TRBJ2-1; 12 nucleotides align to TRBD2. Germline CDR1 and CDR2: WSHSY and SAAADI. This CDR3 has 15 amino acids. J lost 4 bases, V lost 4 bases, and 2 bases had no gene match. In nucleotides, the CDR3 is TGCGCCAGCAGTGGACTAGCGGGAGCTTACAATGAGCAGTTCTTC. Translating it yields CASSGLAGAYNEQFF.

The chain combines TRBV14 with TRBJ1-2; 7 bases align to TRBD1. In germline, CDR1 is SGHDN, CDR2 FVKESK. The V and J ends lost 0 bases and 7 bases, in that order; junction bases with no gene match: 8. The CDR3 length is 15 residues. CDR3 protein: CASSQDRQGFFGYTF. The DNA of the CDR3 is TGTGCCAGCAGCCAAGATCGACAGGGTTTTTTTGGCTACACCTTC.

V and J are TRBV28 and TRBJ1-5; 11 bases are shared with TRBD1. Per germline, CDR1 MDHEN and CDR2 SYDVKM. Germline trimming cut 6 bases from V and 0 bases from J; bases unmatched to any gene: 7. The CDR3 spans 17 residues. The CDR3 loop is CASRRRTGGNSNQPQHF. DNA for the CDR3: TGTGCCAGCAGACGCAGGACAGGGGGCAATAGCAATCAGCCCCAGCATTTT.

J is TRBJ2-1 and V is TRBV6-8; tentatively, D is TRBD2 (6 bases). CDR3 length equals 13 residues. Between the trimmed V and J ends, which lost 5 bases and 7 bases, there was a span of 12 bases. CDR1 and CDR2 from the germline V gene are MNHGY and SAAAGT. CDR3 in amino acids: CASSPFGGNEQFF. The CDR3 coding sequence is TGTGCCAGCAGTCCCTTTGGAGGGAATGAGCAGTTCTTC.

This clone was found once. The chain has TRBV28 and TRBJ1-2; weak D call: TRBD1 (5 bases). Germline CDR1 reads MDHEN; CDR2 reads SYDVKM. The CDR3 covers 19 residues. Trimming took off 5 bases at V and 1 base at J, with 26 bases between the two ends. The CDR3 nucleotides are TGTGCCAGCAGTCCCGGGACCGCGGCCAAGACAGTTTTTAACTATGGCTACACCTTC. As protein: CASSPGTAAKTVFNYGYTF.

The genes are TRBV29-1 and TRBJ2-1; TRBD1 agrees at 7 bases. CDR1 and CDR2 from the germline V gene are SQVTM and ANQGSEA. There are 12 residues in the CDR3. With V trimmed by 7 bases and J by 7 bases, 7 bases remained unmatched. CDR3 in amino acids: CSGRDRYNEQFF. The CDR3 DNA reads TGCAGCGGCAGGGACAGATATAATGAGCAGTTCTTC.

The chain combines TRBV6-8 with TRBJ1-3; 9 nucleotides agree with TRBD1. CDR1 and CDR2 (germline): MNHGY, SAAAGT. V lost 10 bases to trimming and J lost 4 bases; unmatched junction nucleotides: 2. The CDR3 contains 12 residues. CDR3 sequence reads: CATGTGGNTIYF. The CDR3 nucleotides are TGTGCCACCGGGACAGGGGGAAACACCATATATTTT.

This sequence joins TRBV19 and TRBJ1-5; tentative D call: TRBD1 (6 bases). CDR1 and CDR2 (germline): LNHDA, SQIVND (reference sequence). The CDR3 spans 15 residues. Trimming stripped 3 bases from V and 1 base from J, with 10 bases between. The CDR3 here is CASSMKGDSNQPQHF. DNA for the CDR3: TGTGCCAGTAGTATGAAGGGGGACAGCAATCAGCCCCAGCATTTT.

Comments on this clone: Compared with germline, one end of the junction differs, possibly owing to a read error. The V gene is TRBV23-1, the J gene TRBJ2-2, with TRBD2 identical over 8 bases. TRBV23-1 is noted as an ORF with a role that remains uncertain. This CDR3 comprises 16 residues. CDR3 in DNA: TGCGCCAGCAGTAGACTAGCGAAGACGAACACCGGGGAACTGTTTTTT. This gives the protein CASSRLAKTNTGELFF.

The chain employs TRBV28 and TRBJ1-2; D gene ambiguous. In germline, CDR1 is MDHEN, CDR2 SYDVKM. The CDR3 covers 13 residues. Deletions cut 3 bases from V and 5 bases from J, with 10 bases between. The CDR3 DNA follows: TGTGCCAGCAGTTTGAACAGCCTTTATGGCTACACCTTC. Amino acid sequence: CASSLNSLYGYTF.

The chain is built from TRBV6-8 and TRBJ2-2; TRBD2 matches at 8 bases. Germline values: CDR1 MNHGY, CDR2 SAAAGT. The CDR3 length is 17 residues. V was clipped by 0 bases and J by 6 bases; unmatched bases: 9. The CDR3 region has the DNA TGTGCCAGCAGTTACTCGAGTCGGAGCGGGAGCCCCGGGGAGCTGTTTTTT. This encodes CASSYSSRSGSPGELFF.

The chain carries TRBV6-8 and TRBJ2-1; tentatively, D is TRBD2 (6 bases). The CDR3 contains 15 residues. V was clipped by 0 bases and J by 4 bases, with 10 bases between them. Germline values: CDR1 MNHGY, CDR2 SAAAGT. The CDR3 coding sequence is TGTGCCAGCAGTTACTCGGCGGGACCATACAATGAGCAGTTCTTC. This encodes CASSYSAGPYNEQFF.

The CDR3 DNA follows: TGTGCCAGCTTTACCGGGACAGCAAATCAGCCCCAGCATTTT. This codes for CASFTGTANQPQHF. The rearrangement joins TRBV2 to TRBJ1-5; 7 bases are a match to TRBD1. Germline V gene lookup returns CDR1 SNHLY and CDR2 FYNNEI. This CDR3 comprises 14 residues. J lost 4 bases, V lost 8 bases, and 8 bases had no gene match. Full variable domain (outside the CDR3, taken from reference TRBV2 and TRBJ1-5): EPEVTQTPSHQVTQMGQEVILRCVPISNHLYFYWYRQILGQKVEFLVSFYNNEISEKSEIFDDQFSVERPDGSNFTLKIRSTKLEDSAMYFCASFTGTANQPQHFGDGTRLSIL.

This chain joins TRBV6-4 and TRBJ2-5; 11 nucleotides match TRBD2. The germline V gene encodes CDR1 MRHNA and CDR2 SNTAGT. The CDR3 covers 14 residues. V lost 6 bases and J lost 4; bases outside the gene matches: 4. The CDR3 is CASRATSGRETQYF. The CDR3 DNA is TGTGCCAGCAGGGCCACTAGCGGGAGAGAGACCCAGTACTTC.

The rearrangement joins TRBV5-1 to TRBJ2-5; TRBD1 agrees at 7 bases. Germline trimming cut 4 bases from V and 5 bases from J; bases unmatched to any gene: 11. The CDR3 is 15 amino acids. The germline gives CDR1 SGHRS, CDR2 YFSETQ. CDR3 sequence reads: CASSSRGSSLETQYF. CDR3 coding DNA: TGCGCCAGCAGCAGCAGGGGGAGCTCCCTGGAGACCCAGTACTTC.

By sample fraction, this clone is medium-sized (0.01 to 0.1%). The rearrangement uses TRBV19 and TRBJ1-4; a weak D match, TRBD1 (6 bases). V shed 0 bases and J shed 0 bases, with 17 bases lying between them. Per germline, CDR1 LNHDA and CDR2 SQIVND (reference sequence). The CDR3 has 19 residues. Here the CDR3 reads CASSIDSARGDATNEKLFF. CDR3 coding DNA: TGTGCCAGTAGTATAGATTCGGCCAGGGGAGATGCAACTAATGAAAAACTGTTTTTT.

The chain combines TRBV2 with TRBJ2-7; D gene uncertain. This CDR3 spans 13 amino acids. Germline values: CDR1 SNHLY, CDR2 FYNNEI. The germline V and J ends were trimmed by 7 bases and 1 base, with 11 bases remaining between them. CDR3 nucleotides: TGTGCCAGCATGACGGACCCATCCTACGAGCAGTACTTC. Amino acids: CASMTDPSYEQYF.

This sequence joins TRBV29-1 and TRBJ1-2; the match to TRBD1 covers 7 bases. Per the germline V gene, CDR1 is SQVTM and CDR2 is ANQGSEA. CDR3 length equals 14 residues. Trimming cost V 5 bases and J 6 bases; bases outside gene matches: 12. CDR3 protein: CSVSRTGAEDGYTF. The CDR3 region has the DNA TGCAGCGTTTCGCGGACAGGAGCCGAGGATGGCTACACCTTC.